The rows below give T cell receptor beta chains drawn from one sample of a study of blood T cell repertoires in COVID-19. The assay was immunoSEQ multiplex PCR, and TCRdb's table has in-frame clones only and misses some. The data show hundreds of thousands of clones, roughly 88% seen once. The sequencing sample was made of peripheral blood. The receptors originated from a woman under 40 with active or convalescent COVID-19. Both conserved end residues are part of each CDR3. The D gene is left open where the match is weak. Only part of the rows carry a size: once, few, many, or a class if the clone is expanded.

CDR3 protein	CDR3 DNA	CDR3 length	D gene	V gene	J gene	clone size
CASSPRAGVGFLPGELFF	TGTGCCAGCAGCCCGAGGGCCGGGGTTGGTTTTCTTCCCGGGGAGCTGTTTTTT	18	-	TRBV5-6	TRBJ2-2	few
CASSQLATAPPNEQFF	TGTGCCAGCAGTCAGCTAGCGACAGCCCCTCCTAATGAGCAGTTCTTC	16	-	TRBV27	TRBJ2-1	once
CASSTGQGSTYGYTF	TGTGCCAGCAGTACTGGACAGGGGTCGACTTATGGCTACACCTTC	15	TRBD1	TRBV7-6	TRBJ1-2	-
CASSPNGGPDTQYF	TGTGCCAGCAGCCCAAACGGGGGGCCAGATACGCAGTATTTT	14	-	TRBV2	TRBJ2-3	-
CATSREPTGAYEQYF	TGTGCCACCAGCAGAGAGCCTACAGGGGCCTACGAGCAGTACTTC	15	TRBD1	TRBV15	TRBJ2-7	-
CACFGLAGSYEQYF	TGTGCCTGCTTCGGACTAGCGGGCTCCTACGAGCAGTACTTC	14	TRBD2	TRBV30	TRBJ2-7	-
CASSIMPLGQPQHF	TGTGCCAGTAGTATAATGCCGCTCGGTCAGCCCCAGCATTTT	14	-	TRBV19	TRBJ1-5	-
CASSEVSSNQPQHF	TGTGCCAGCAGTGAAGTCAGTAGCAATCAGCCCCAGCATTTT	14	-	TRBV2	TRBJ1-5	few
CASSMTRTGVGQPQHF	TGTGCCAGTAGTATGACCCGGACAGGGGTAGGTCAGCCCCAGCATTTT	16	TRBD1	TRBV19	TRBJ1-5	-
CASSKGAVGMNTEAFF	TGTGCCAGCAGCAAGGGGGCAGTCGGCATGAACACTGAAGCTTTCTTT	16	TRBD1	TRBV7-9	TRBJ1-1	-
CASSESGQGNEKLFF	TGCGCCAGCAGCGAATCGGGACAGGGGAATGAAAAACTGTTTTTT	15	TRBD1	TRBV4-1	TRBJ1-4	few
CASSEILAGGQETQYF	TGCGCCAGCAGTGAGATCTTAGCGGGAGGGCAAGAGACCCAGTACTTC	16	TRBD2	TRBV10-1	TRBJ2-5	-
CASSPGGYEQYF	TGTGCCAGCAGCCCAGGAGGCTACGAGCAGTACTTC	12	-	TRBV7-9	TRBJ2-7	-
CASSPGPGNYGYTF	TGTGCCAGCAGCCCCGGACCGGGAAACTATGGCTACACCTTC	14	-	TRBV14	TRBJ1-2	-
CSASKEGQRF	TGCAGTGCTAGTAAGGAAGGACAACGCTTC	10	-	TRBV20-1	TRBJ1-2	-
CASSLTQGTEQFF	TGTGCCAGCAGCTTAACCCAGGGTACTGAGCAGTTCTTC	13	-	TRBV7-9	TRBJ2-1	-
CASTEAGGTLEKQYF	TGTGCCAGCACCGAAGCGGGGGGGACCCTCGAGAAGCAGTACTTC	15	TRBD2	TRBV5-4	TRBJ2-7	-
CASSPTSAGELFF	TGTGCCAGCAGTCCAACTAGCGCCGGGGAGCTGTTTTTT	13	TRBD2	TRBV7-7	TRBJ2-2	-
CASSRNPSGHSSYEQYF	TGTGCCAGCAGTCGAAATCCTAGCGGCCATAGCTCCTACGAGCAGTACTTC	17	TRBD2	TRBV27	TRBJ2-7	-
CASSPQGQPQHF	TGTGCCAGCAGCCCACAGGGTCAGCCCCAGCATTTT	12	-	TRBV3-1/TRBV3-2	TRBJ1-5	once
CASSIGAAQPQHF	TGTGCCAGTAGTATAGGGGCTGCTCAGCCCCAGCATTTT	13	-	TRBV19	TRBJ1-5	-
CASSVDRGQQYTF	TGCGCCAGCAGCGTGGACAGGGGGCAACAGTACACCTTC	13	TRBD1	TRBV5-1	TRBJ1-2	-
CASSYQTSPYGYTF	TGTGCCAGCAGTTACCAGACAAGCCCCTATGGCTACACCTTC	14	-	TRBV6-5	TRBJ1-2	-
CASSLSTGEQYF	TGTGCCAGCTCACTATCGACAGGCGAGCAGTACTTC	12	-	TRBV18	TRBJ2-7	-
CASSFFSGREDNEQFF	TGTGCCAGCAGCTTTTTTTCCGGGAGGGAGGACAATGAGCAGTTCTTC	16	TRBD2	TRBV7-6	TRBJ2-1	-
CASSLPNRGNTEAFF	TGTGCCAGCAGCTTACCAAACAGGGGAAACACTGAAGCTTTCTTT	15	TRBD1	TRBV7-8	TRBJ1-1	-
CASRGLAGGSGELFF	TGTGCCAGCAGAGGACTAGCGGGGGGGTCCGGGGAGCTGTTTTTT	15	TRBD2	TRBV6-5	TRBJ2-2	-
CASSVSGQVLFF	TGTGCCAGCAGTGTTTCGGGACAGGTTCTGTTTTTT	12	TRBD1	TRBV2	TRBJ1-4	few
CASSQPSGGMNTEAFF	TGTGCCAGCAGCCAACCAAGTGGGGGCATGAACACTGAAGCTTTCTTT	16	-	TRBV4-2	TRBJ1-1	-
CASSVTDNTEAFF	TGTGCCAGCAGCGTGACAGATAACACTGAAGCTTTCTTT	13	-	TRBV9	TRBJ1-1	-
CASVRGRGGTEAFF	TGTGCCAGCGTGAGGGGGCGAGGGGGCACTGAAGCTTTCTTT	14	TRBD1	TRBV2	TRBJ1-1	-